The following is a T cell receptor beta chain sequence with its context. Researchers took RNA transcripts and amplified TCR beta CDR3 regions from them. First-round RT-PCR employed HTBI primers, with a second-round multiplex PCR after it. Via MiXCR, TCRdb re-called the multiplex PCR reads, giving one row per CDR3 protein. The sample lists about 1.1 million distinct CDR3 sequences, about 35% seen once, with 11% in the top ten. This CDR3 contains 22 residues. Trimming took 0 bases from V and 1 from J, leaving 30 bases between them. Per the germline V gene, CDR1 is MGHDK and CDR2 is SYGVNS. The entry originates in a study of Graves' ophthalmopathy and Graves' hyperthyroidism.

The gene calls are TRBV25-1 and TRBJ2-5; a weak D match, TRBD2 (6 bases). Sequencing used peripheral blood or thyroid tissue (not recorded which). The TCR was taken from an adult man with Graves' hyperthyroidism. CDR3 region: CASSEYNETRRRPPGGQETQYF. The CDR3 nucleotides are TGTGCCAGCAGTGAATATAATGAAACGAGGCGGAGACCTCCCGGGGGCCAAGAGACCCAGTACTTC.